This TCR beta chain was sequenced for a study of blood T cells in healthy people across ages. Next came a second PCR, run for about 7 to 12 cycles, which used a sample-barcoded 5' primer along with a J-beta primer mix. TCRdb independently ran MiXCR on the 5' RACE reads; one entry per CDR3 protein. The sample lists hundreds of thousands of distinct CDR3 sequences, 55% to 70% occurring once. Germline V CDR1 and CDR2: MGHDK, SYGVNS. Trimming cost V 3 bases and J 10 bases, with 24 bases left between them. The CDR3 totals 16 residues. Notes on this clonotype: This may be a read error, as it is one base from a much larger clone.

Sample: blood. The receptor was isolated from a man younger than 45 in good health. The chain couples TRBV25-1 to TRBJ1-1, with D perhaps TRBD1 (5 bases). CDR3 region: CASSDSRVQGEAGAFF. CDR3 nucleotide sequence: TGTGCCAGCAGTGACTCCCGCGTCCAGGGCGAGGCTGGAGCTTTCTTT.